The TCR beta chain described here comes from a study of CD8 T cells in Susac syndrome. Study at large: Blood was drawn from Susac syndrome patients while they were therapy-naive, on corticosteroids, or on intravenous immunoglobulin alone.

This CDR3 contains 12 residues. The germline V and J ends were trimmed by 6 bases and 4 bases, with 9 bases remaining between them. The germline V gene has CDR1 SNHLY and CDR2 FYNNEI. This clonotype came up a few times. Random hexamers served to reverse transcribe roughly 0.45 to 1 ug RNA. TCRdb re-called the immunoSEQ multiplex PCR reads through MiXCR, storing one row per CDR3 protein. Of under 200,000 distinct CDR3 sequences in the sample, 85% to 95% were seen once. The sequencing input was CD4+ T cells from PBMCs. This TCR was recovered from a human donor with Susac syndrome. V usage is TRBV2 and J usage is TRBJ2-5; D is perhaps TRBD2 (6 bases). CDR3 nucleotide sequence: TGTGCCAGCAGAACCGGGGGAGAGACCCAGTACTTC. Amino acids: CASRTGGETQYF.